These 2 T cell receptor beta chains came from one sample sequenced in a study of response to subunit inactivated influenza vaccine. Each CDR3 protein gets one entry after TCRdb re-called the RT-PCR reads with MiXCR. The data show hundreds of thousands of distinct CDR3 sequences, about a fifth seen once. The material was PBMCs from blood, obtained 5 to 6 days after vaccination. These receptors all stem from a man aged 50-59 years who received an inactivated influenza vaccine.

This clonotype was observed a few times. The CDR3 sequence is CAINPGGLETQYF. The DNA of the CDR3 is TGTGCCATCAATCCAGGGGGCTTGGAGACCCAGTACTTC. The chain recombines TRBV6-2 or TRBV6-3 with TRBJ2-5; the match to TRBD1 covers 8 bases. The CDR3 length is 13 residues. Trimming removed 10 bases from V and 5 bases from J; junction bases left unmatched: 9. The germline V gene has CDR1 MNHEY and CDR2 SVGEGT.

This clonotype was seen once. V usage is TRBV6-1 and J usage is TRBJ1-6; tentatively, D is TRBD1 (5 bases). This CDR3 spans 15 amino acids. Germline V CDR1 and CDR2: MNHNS, SASEGT. With 0 bases removed from V and 4 bases from J, the gap between germline ends came to 7 bases. In DNA, the CDR3 is TGTGCCAGCAGTGAAGCGGGGGGTTATAATTCACCCCTCCACTTT. Residues: CASSEAGGYNSPLHF.